The 20 T cell receptor beta chains in this list originate from one sample, sequenced in a study of fetal regulatory T cell absence and autoimmunity (dated by TCRdb to 2017 to 2019). Libraries were made using the immunoSEQ multiplex PCR assay. Held by TCRdb, this immuneACCESS table contains in-frame sequences only and omits some clones. Under half of the omission traces to an unresolved V gene where checked; the cause of the rest is unknown. The sample table holds around 100,000 clones, of which 55% to 75% were seen once. The ten most abundant clones make up 2% of the sample. The sequenced sample was pancreas tissue. The receptors come from a male donor with IPEX syndrome.

The chain couples TRBV7-2 to TRBJ2-1; TRBD2 matches 13 bases. V trimming: 5 bases; J trimming: 3 bases; junction bases outside the gene matches: 7. Germline assignment: CDR1 SGHTA and CDR2 FQGNSA. The CDR3 totals 17 residues. The CDR3 nucleotides read TGTGCCAGCAGCCCAAGGACTAGCGGGGGCCGCTACAATGAGCAGTTCTTC. Its translation: CASSPRTSGGRYNEQFF. Using reference TRBV7-2 and TRBJ2-1 for the parts outside the CDR3, the full variable domain is GAGVSQSPSNKVTEKGKDVELRCDPISGHTALYWYRQSLGQGLEFLIYFQGNSAPDKSGLPSDRFSAERTGGSVSTLTIQRTQQEDSAVYLCASSPRTSGGRYNEQFFGPGTRLTVL.

As DNA, the CDR3 is TGCAGCGTGTCGACAGGAACCGCTAACTATGGCTACACCTTC. This codes for CSVSTGTANYGYTF. This chain connects TRBV29-1 to TRBJ1-2, with D possibly TRBD1 on 6 matching bases. This CDR3 region has 14 residues. Between the trimmed V and J ends, which lost 6 bases and 0 bases, there was a span of 14 bases. Germline CDR1 is SQVTM and CDR2 is ANQGSEA.

The chain carries TRBV5-4 and TRBJ1-2; tentatively, D is TRBD1 (6 bases). The CDR3 totals 15 residues. Trimming shortened V by 2 bases and J by 4 bases, and 15 bases separated the two germline ends. Germline V gene data show CDR1 as SGHNT and CDR2 as YYREEE (reference sequence). The CDR3 DNA sequence: TGTGCCAGCAGCTTCCAGGGGCCCAGGTCCTATGGCTACACCTTC. Its translation: CASSFQGPRSYGYTF.

The J gene is TRBJ1-1, the V gene TRBV27, with unresolved D. The germline gives CDR1 MNHEY, CDR2 SMNVEV (reference sequence). Trimming pared 3 bases from V and 7 bases from J, leaving 12 bases between. The CDR3 is 13 amino acids. The DNA for the CDR3 is TGTGCCAGCAGTTTGAATCGCAGGAGTGAAGCTTTCTTT. Protein product: CASSLNRRSEAFF.

V and J are TRBV7-8 and TRBJ1-2; D remains unclear. Germline loops: CDR1 SGHVS, CDR2 FQNEAQ. The CDR3 runs to 14 residues. Trimming removed 6 bases at V and 6 bases at J, with 17 bases between. CDR3 bases: TGTGCCAGCAGTTCCGGACGGTCTAGGGATGGCTACACCTTC. It yields the protein CASSSGRSRDGYTF.

A word on this clone: This same CDR3 is encoded by further DNA sequences in the sample. The chain joins TRBV19 to TRBJ1-2; a possible D gene is TRBD1 (5 bases). The CDR3 covers 11 residues. V was shortened by 3 bases and J by 8 bases, with 7 bases between the two germline ends. CDR1 is LNHDA and CDR2 is SQIVND in the germline V gene (reference sequence). CDR3 DNA: TGTGCCAGTAGTATGGGGGACGGCTACACCTTC. This gives the protein CASSMGDGYTF. Using reference TRBV19 and TRBJ1-2 for the parts outside the CDR3, the full variable domain is DGGITQSPKYLFRKEGQNVTLSCEQNLNHDAMYWYRQDPGQGLRLIYYSQIVNDFQKGDIAEGYSVSREKKESFPLTVTSAQKNPTAFYLCASSMGDGYTFGSGTRLTVV.

The chain links TRBV5-1 to TRBJ2-3; D is ambiguous. This CDR3 is 15 amino acids long. V was clipped by 2 bases and J by 3 bases, with 13 bases between them. CDR1 is SGHRS, CDR2 YFSETQ, per germline. The CDR3 reads CASSFSRTRTDTQYF. DNA for the CDR3: TGCGCCAGCAGCTTTTCTCGGACCAGAACAGATACGCAGTATTTT.

The chain combines TRBV23-1 with TRBJ2-7; D not resolved. TRBV23-1 counts as an open reading frame of uncertain function. This CDR3 comprises 12 residues. V dropped 7 bases and J dropped 6 bases, with 13 bases sitting between them. The CDR3 DNA is TGCGCCAGCACCCATCATTTGGGCGAGCAGTACTTC. This codes for CASTHHLGEQYF.

The V call is TRBV27, the J call TRBJ2-3; possible D gene TRBD2, 5 bases. The CDR3 has 12 amino acids. Germline assignment: CDR1 MNHEY and CDR2 SMNVEV (reference sequence). Trimming removed 1 base at V and 15 bases at J, with 14 bases between. CDR3 coding DNA: TGTGCCAGCAGTTTATTAGGGAGAAGAGAATATTTT. Its translation: CASSLLGRREYF.

The genes are TRBV23-1 and TRBJ1-5, with a possible D match to TRBD1 (6 bases). TRBV23-1 is known as an ORF, though its function is uncertain. The V end was cut by 0 bases, the J end by 0 bases, with 15 bases between. This CDR3 has 18 residues. The CDR3 DNA sequence: TGCGCCAGCAGTCAATCGATATCAGGGGCCTATAGCAATCAGCCCCAGCATTTT. Amino acids: CASSQSISGAYSNQPQHF.

The DNA of the CDR3 is TGTGCCAGCAGCCACTTGGGACTAGCGGGGGTAAGAGATACGCAGTATTTT. Amino acids: CASSHLGLAGVRDTQYF. The chain combines TRBV4-2 with TRBJ2-3, with 14 bases identical to TRBD2. The CDR3 runs 17 residues. Germline loops: CDR1 LGHNA, CDR2 YNFKEQ. V shed 3 bases, J shed 5 bases, and the junction held 7 bases outside the gene matches.

V and J are TRBV5-6 and TRBJ2-1; a weak D match, TRBD1 (5 bases). The CDR3 has 16 residues. Per germline, CDR1 SGHDT and CDR2 YYEEEE. V lost 3 bases, J lost 5 bases, and 18 bases lay in between. The CDR3 nucleotides are TGTGCCAGCAGCTGGCAGGGCGACGAAAAAAACAATGAGCAGTTCTTC. It is translated as CASSWQGDEKNNEQFF.

This chain links TRBV19 with TRBJ2-7; D might be TRBD1 or TRBD2, each matching 5 bases. Looked up from germline, CDR1 is LNHDA and CDR2 is SQIVND (reference sequence). The CDR3 has 14 amino acids. V was clipped by 6 bases and J by 5 bases, with 17 bases between them. Here the CDR3 reads CASSLARQGDEQYF. In DNA, the CDR3 is TGTGCCAGTAGCTTGGCACGGCAGGGAGACGAGCAGTACTTC.

The J gene is TRBJ2-5, the V gene TRBV11-2; TRBD2 matches at 7 bases. The CDR3 runs 17 residues. The V gene end was trimmed by 0 bases and the J gene end by 4 bases; junction bases not matched to a gene: 11. CDR1 and CDR2 (germline): SGHAT, FQNNGV. The CDR3 DNA is TGTGCCAGCAGCTTAGATTCGCGACTAGCAAAAGTAGAGACCCAGTACTTC. It translates to CASSLDSRLAKVETQYF.

The V gene is TRBV9, the J gene TRBJ1-3; 10 nucleotides align to TRBD1. CDR3 length equals 14 residues. The trim removed 3 bases at V and 3 bases at J, leaving 0 bases unmatched. Germline V CDR1 and CDR2: SGDLS, YYNGEE. CDR3 in DNA: TGTGCCAGCAGCGGGACAGGGGGTGGAAACACCATATATTTT. As protein: CASSGTGGGNTIYF.

The DNA for the CDR3 is TGTGCCAGCAGCTTAGGGGGGACGGACGAGAGAAACACCATATATTTT. It specifies CASSLGGTDERNTIYF. The chain combines TRBV5-6 with TRBJ1-3; D perhaps matches TRBD1 (6 bases). The germline V and J ends were trimmed by 2 bases and 5 bases, with 17 bases remaining between them. CDR1 is SGHDT, CDR2 YYEEEE, per germline. This CDR3 has 16 amino acids.

The CDR3: CASSFNEEAIYEQYF. The CDR3 coding sequence is TGCGCCAGCAGCTTCAACGAAGAGGCTATCTACGAGCAGTACTTC. This sequence joins TRBV4-3 and TRBJ2-7; no clear D gene. The CDR3 is made up of 15 amino acids. The V gene lost 5 bases and the J gene lost 3 bases, with 17 bases spanning the gap. Germline V gene sequence: CDR1 LGHNA, CDR2 YSLEER.

This clone appeared a few times. This chain links TRBV5-1 with TRBJ1-2; 10 nucleotides agree with TRBD1. Germline V gives CDR1 SGHRS, CDR2 YFSETQ. The trim removed 4 bases at V and 4 bases at J, leaving 4 bases unmatched. The CDR3 has 14 amino acids. CDR3 loop: CASSKGQGTYGYTF. Written as DNA, the CDR3 is TGCGCCAGCAGCAAGGGACAGGGGACCTATGGCTACACCTTC.

The CDR3: CASSVPFGLAGEEETQYF. CDR3 DNA sequence: TGTGCCAGCAGCGTCCCCTTTGGACTAGCGGGAGAGGAAGAGACCCAGTACTTC. J is TRBJ2-5 and V is TRBV7-9; 13 bases map to TRBD2. The CDR3 covers 18 residues. The V gene's germline CDR1 is SEHNR and CDR2 FQNEAQ (reference sequence). The V gene end was trimmed by 5 bases and the J gene end by 3 bases; junction bases not matched to a gene: 12.

This clone was recorded a few times. V is TRBV6-6 and J is TRBJ2-2, with D unclear. Germline values: CDR1 MNHNY, CDR2 SVGAGI (reference sequence). This CDR3 comprises 11 residues. The V end was cut by 10 bases, the J end by 9 bases, with 12 bases between. Written as DNA, the CDR3 is TGTGCCACCGCGAGGAACCGGGAGCTGTTTTTT. Translating gives CATARNRELFF.